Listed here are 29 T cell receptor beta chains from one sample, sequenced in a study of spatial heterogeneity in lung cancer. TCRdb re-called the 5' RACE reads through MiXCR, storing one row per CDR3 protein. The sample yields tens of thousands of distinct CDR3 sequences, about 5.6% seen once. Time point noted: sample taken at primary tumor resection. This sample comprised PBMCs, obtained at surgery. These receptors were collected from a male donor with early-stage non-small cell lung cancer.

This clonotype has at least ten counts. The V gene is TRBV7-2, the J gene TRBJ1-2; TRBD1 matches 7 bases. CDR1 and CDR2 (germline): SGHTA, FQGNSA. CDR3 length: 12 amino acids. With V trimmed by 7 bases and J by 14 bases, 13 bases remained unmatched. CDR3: CASTPGGRSWTF. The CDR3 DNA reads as TGTGCCAGCACCCCAGGGGGGAGGTCTTGGACCTTC.

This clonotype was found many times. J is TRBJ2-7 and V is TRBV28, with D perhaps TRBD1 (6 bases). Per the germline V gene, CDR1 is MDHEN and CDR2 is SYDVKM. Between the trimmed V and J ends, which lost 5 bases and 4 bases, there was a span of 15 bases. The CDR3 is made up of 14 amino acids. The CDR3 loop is CASSSRGHLYEQYF. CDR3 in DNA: TGTGCCAGCAGTAGTCGGGGACACCTTTACGAGCAGTACTTC.

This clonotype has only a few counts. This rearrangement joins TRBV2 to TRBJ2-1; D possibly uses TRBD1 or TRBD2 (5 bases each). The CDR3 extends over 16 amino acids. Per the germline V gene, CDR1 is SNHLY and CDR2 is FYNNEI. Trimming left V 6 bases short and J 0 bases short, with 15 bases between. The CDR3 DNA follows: TGTGCCAGCAGGAAGAGGGACGGAAGCTCCTACAATGAGCAGTTCTTC. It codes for CASRKRDGSSYNEQFF.

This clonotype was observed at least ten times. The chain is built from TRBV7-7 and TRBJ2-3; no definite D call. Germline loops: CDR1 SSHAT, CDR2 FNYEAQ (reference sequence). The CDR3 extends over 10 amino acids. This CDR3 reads CGRIGDTQYF. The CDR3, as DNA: TGTGGAAGAATAGGGGATACGCAGTATTTT.

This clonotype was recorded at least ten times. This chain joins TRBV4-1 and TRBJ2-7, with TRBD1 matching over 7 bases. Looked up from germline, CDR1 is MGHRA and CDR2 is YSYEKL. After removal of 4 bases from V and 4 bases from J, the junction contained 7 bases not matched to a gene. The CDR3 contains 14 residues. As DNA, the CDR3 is TGCGCCAGCAGCCGAGGGGACAGTCGGTACGAGCAGTACTTC. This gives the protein CASSRGDSRYEQYF.

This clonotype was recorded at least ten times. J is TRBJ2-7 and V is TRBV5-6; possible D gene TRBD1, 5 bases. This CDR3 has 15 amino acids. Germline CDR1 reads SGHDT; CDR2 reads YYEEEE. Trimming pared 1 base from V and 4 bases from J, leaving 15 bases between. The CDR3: CASSLQFRGRYEQYF. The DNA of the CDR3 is TGTGCCAGCAGCTTGCAATTTAGGGGCAGGTACGAGCAGTACTTC.

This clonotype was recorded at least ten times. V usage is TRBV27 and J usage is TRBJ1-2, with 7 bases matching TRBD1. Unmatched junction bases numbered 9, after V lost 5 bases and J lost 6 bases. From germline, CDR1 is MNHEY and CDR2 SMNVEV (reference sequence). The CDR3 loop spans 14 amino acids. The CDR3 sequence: CASSLEHRGHGYTF. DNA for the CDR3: TGTGCCAGCAGTCTGGAGCACAGGGGTCATGGCTACACCTTC.

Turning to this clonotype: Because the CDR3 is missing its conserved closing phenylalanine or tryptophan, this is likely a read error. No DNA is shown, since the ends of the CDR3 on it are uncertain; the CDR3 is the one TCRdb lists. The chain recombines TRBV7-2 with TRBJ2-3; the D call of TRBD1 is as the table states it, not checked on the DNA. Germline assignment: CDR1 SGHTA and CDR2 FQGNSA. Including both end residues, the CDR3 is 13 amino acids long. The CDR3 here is CASSLAGDRVSKI.

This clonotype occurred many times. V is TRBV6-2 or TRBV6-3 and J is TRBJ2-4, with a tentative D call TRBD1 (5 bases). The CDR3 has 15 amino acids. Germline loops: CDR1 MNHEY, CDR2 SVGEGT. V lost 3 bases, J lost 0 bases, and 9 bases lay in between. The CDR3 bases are TGTGCCAGCAGTTATGACAGACTAGCCAAAAACATTCAGTACTTC. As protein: CASSYDRLAKNIQYF.

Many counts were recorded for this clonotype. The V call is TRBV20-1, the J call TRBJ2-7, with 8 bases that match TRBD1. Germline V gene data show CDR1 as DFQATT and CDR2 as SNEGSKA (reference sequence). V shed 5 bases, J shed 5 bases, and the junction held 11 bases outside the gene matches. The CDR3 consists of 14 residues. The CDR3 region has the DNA TGCAGTGCTGGACAGGGAGGCGGGACCGACGAGCAGTACTTC. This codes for CSAGQGGGTDEQYF.

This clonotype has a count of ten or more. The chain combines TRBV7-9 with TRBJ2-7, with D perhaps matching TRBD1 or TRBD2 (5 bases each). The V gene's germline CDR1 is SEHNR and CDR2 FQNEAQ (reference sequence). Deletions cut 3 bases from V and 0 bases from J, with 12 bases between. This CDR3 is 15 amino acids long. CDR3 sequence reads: CASSLGDASSYEQYF. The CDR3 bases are TGTGCCAGCAGCTTGGGGGACGCTAGCTCCTACGAGCAGTACTTC.

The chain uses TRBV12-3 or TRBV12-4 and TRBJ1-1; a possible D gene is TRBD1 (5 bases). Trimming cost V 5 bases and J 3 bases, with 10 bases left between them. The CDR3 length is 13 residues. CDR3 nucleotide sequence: TGTGCCAGCAGTCCAGGGTGGGACACTGAAGCTTTCTTT. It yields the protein CASSPGWDTEAFF.

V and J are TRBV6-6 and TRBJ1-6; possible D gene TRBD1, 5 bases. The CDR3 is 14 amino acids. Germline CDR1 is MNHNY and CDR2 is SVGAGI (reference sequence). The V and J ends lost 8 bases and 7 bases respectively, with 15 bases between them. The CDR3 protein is CASPTGTGNSPLHF. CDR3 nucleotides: TGTGCCAGCCCCACCGGGACGGGGAATTCACCCCTCCACTTT.

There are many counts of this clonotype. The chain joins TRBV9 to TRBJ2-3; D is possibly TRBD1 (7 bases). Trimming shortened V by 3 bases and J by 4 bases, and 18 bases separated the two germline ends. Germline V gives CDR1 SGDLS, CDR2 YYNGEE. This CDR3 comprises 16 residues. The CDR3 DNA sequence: TGTGCCAGCAGCGGACGCGGGACAGAAGCCCCAGATACGCAGTATTTT. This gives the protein CASSGRGTEAPDTQYF.

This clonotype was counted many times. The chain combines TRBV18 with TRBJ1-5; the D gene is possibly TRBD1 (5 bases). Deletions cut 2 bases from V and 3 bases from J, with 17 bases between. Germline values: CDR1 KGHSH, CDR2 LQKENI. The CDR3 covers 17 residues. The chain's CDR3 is CASSPFDSYGNNQPQHF. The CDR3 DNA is TGTGCCAGCTCACCATTCGACAGCTATGGGAACAATCAGCCCCAGCATTTT.

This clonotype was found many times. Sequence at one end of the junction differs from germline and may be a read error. In DNA form, the CDR3 reads TGCAGTGCTGGAGAAGGGGGTGGACTAGGAAAAAATGAGCAGTTCTTC. Amino acid sequence: CSAGEGGGLGKNEQFF. This chain links TRBV20-1 with TRBJ2-1; tentative D call: TRBD2 (7 bases). Germline V gives CDR1 DFQATT, CDR2 SNEGSKA (reference sequence). This CDR3 is 16 amino acids long.

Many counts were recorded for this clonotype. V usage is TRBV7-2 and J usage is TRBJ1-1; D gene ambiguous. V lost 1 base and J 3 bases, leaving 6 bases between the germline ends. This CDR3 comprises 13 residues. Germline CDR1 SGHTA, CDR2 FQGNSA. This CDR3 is CASSLDSDTEAFF. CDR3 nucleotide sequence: TGTGCCAGCAGCTTAGATAGTGACACTGAAGCTTTCTTT. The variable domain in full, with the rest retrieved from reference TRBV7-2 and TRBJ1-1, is GAGVSQSPSNKVTEKGKDVELRCDPISGHTALYWYRQSLGQGLEFLIYFQGNSAPDKSGLPSDRFSAERTGGSVSTLTIQRTQQEDSAVYLCASSLDSDTEAFFGQGTRLTVV.

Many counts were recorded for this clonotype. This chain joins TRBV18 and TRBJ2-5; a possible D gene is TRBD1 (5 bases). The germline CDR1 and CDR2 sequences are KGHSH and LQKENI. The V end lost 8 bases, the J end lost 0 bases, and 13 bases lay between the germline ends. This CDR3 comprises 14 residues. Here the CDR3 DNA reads TGTGCCAGCGCGGACACGCGGTACCAAGAGACCCAGTACTTC. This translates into CASADTRYQETQYF.

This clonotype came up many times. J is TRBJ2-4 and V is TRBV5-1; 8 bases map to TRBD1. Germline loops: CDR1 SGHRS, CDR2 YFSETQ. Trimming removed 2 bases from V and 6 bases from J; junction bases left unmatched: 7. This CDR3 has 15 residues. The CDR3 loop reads CASSFSGGSGNIQYF. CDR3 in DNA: TGCGCCAGCAGCTTTTCAGGGGGCTCGGGAAACATTCAGTACTTC.

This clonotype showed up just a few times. This chain's CDR3 is CASSLWPGGVDSNQPQHF. The CDR3, as DNA: TGTGCCAGCAGTTTATGGCCAGGGGGCGTTGATAGCAATCAGCCCCAGCATTTT. V gene TRBV12-3 or TRBV12-4 combines with J gene TRBJ1-5, with 8 bases aligning to TRBD1. Losses at the gene ends were 2 bases for V and 0 bases for J; bases not matched to a gene: 9. The CDR3 runs to 18 residues.

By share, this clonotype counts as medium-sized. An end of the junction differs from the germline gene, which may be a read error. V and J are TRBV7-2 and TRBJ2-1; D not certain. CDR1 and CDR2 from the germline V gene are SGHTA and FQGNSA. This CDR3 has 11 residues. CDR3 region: CASRLAYEQFF. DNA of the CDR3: TGTGCCAGCAGGTTAGCCTATGAGCAGTTCTTC.

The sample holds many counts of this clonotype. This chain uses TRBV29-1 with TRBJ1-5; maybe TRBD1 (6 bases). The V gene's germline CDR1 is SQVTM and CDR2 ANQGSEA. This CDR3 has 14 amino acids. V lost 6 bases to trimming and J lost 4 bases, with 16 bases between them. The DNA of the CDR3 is TGCAGCGTGCGGGGCCCAGGGGCGAATCAGCCCCAGCATTTT. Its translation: CSVRGPGANQPQHF. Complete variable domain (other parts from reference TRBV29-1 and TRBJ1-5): SAVISQKPSRDICQRGTSLTIQCQVDSQVTMMFWYRQQPGQSLTLIATANQGSEATYESGFVIDKFPISRPNLTFSTLTVSNMSPEDSSIYLCSVRGPGANQPQHFGDGTRLSIL.

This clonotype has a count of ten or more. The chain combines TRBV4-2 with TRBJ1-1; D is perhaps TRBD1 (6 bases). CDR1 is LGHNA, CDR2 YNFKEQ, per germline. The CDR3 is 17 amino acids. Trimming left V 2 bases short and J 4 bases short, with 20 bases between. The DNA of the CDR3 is TGTGCCAGCAGCCAAAGGGCAGGGGAAGCGTTCGGCACTGAAGCTTTCTTT. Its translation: CASSQRAGEAFGTEAFF.

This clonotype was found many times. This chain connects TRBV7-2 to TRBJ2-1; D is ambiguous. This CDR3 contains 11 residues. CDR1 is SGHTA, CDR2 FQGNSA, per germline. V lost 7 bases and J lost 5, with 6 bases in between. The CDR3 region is CASNRDNEQFF. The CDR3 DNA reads TGTGCCAGCAATCGGGACAATGAGCAGTTCTTC. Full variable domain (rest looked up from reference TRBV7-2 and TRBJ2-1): GAGVSQSPSNKVTEKGKDVELRCDPISGHTALYWYRQSLGQGLEFLIYFQGNSAPDKSGLPSDRFSAERTGGSVSTLTIQRTQQEDSAVYLCASNRDNEQFFGPGTRLTVL.

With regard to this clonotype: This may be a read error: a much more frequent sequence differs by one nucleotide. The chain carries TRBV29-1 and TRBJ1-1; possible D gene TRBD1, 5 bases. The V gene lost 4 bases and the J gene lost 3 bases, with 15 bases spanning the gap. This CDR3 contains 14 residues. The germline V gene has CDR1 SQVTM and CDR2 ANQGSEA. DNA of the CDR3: TGCAGCGTTGTTAGACAGAGGGCTGACACTGAAGCTTTCTTT. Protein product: CSVVRQRADTEAFF.

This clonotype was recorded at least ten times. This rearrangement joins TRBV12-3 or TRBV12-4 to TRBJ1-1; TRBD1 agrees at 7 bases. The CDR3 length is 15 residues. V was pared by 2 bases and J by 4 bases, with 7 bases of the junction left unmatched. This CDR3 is CASSLRQGRGTEAFF. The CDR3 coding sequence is TGTGCCAGCAGTTTAAGACAGGGACGGGGCACTGAAGCTTTCTTT.

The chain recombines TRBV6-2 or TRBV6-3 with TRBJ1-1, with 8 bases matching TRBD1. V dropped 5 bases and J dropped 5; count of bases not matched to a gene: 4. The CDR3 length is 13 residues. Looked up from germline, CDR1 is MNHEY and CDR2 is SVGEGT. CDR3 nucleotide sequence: TGTGCCAGCAGTAGGACAGGGCCGACTGAAGCTTTCTTT. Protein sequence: CASSRTGPTEAFF.

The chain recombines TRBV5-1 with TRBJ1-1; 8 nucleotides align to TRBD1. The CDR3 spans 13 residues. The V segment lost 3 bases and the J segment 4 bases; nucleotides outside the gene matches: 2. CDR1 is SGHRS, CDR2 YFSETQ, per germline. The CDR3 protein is CASSSGQGTEAFF. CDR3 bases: TGCGCCAGCAGCTCAGGACAGGGCACTGAAGCTTTCTTT.

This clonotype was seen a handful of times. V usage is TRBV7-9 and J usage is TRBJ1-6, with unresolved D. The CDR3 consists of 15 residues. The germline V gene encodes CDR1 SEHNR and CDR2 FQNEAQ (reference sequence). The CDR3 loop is CAVIPGGNYNSPLHF. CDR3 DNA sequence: TGTGCAGTTATCCCGGGAGGAAATTATAATTCACCCCTCCACTTT.